This T cell receptor beta chain was documented in a study of T-cell reconstitution after alpha-beta-depleted transplantation in children. It was with unique molecular identifiers that the TCRbeta library was prepared. TCRdb analysed the PCR reads with MiXCR anew, one entry per CDR3 protein. The sample has about 980,000 distinct CDR3 sequences, about 29% seen once. Germline V gene lookup returns CDR1 GTSNPN and CDR2 SVGIG (reference sequence). The CDR3 is 16 residues long. The V and J ends lost 1 base and 3 bases respectively, with 17 bases between them. The specimen comprised PBMCs, mostly from graft donor cells, sampled 360 days after TCRalphabeta/CD19-depleted stem cell transplant. The TCR comes from a boy under two years old who had a stem cell transplant for SCID, so the T cells may come from the graft donor. The rearrangement joins TRBV30 to TRBJ2-3, with D tentatively TRBD2 (5 bases). CDR3 nucleotides: TGTGCCTGGAGTGCTCAGCCGGGGATCGGTACAGATACGCAGTATTTT. Residues: CAWSAQPGIGTDTQYF.